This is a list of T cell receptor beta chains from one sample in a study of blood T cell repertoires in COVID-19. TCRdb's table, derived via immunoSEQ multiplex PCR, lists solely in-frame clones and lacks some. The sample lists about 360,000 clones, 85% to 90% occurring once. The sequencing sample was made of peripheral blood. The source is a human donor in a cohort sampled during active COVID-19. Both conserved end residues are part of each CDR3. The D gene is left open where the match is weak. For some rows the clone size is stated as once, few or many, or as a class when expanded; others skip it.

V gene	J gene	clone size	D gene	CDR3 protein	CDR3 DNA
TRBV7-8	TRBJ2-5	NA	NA	CASSRQRQDWGKETQYF	TGTGCCAGCAGCCGCCAGAGACAGGACTGGGGAAAAGAGACCCAGTACTTC
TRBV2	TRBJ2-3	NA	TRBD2	CAGRTSGVSTDTQYF	TGTGCCGGTAGGACTAGCGGGGTTAGCACAGATACGCAGTATTTT
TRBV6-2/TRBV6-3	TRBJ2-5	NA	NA	CASSSEIQAQETQYF	TGTGCCAGCAGTTCAGAAATCCAAGCGCAAGAGACCCAGTACTTC
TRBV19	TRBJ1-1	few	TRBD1	CASSVTGGGTEAFF	TGTGCCAGTAGTGTGACAGGGGGGGGCACTGAAGCTTTCTTT
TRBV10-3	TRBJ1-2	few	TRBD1	CAISAPGQVYGYTF	TGTGCCATCAGTGCACCAGGACAGGTCTATGGCTACACCTTC
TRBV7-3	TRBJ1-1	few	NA	CASSSFKNTEAFF	TGTGCCAGCAGCTCATTCAAGAACACTGAAGCTTTCTTT
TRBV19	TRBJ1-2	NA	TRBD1	CASSSLGGQAFRRYGYTF	TGTGCCAGTAGTTCTCTGGGGGGACAGGCGTTTCGGCGCTATGGCTACACCTTC
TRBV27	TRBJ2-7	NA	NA	CASSLSSGFDEQYF	TGTGCCAGCAGTTTATCTTCGGGGTTCGACGAGCAGTACTTC
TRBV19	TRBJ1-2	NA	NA	CASSGGFNYGYTF	TGTGCCAGTAGTGGGGGGTTTAACTATGGCTACACCTTC
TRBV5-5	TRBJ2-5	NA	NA	CASSFLSGQETQYF	TGTGCCAGCAGCTTTCTTAGCGGTCAAGAGACCCAGTACTTC
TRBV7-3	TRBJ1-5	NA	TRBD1	CASSPPLGQGVSNQPQHF	TGTGCCAGCAGCCCACCTTTGGGACAGGGGGTTTCTAATCAGCCCCAGCATTTT
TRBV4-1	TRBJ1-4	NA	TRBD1	CASSPRKQGTSNEKLFF	TGCGCCAGCAGCCCAAGGAAACAGGGGACTAGTAATGAAAAACTGTTTTTT
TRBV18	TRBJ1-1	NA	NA	CASSPAGASNTEAFF	TGTGCCAGCTCACCCGCGGGGGCTTCGAACACTGAAGCTTTCTTT
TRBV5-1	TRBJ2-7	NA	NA	CASSLSPGEQYF	TGCGCCAGCAGCTTGTCCCCAGGCGAGCAGTACTTC
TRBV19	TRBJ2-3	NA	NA	CASSIRRGSGSVTQYF	TGTGCCAGTAGTATTCGGAGAGGGTCCGGTAGTGTTACGCAGTATTTT
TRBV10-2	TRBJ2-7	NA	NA	CASSESRLAYEQYF	TGCGCCAGCAGTGAGTCTAGGCTAGCCTACGAGCAGTACTTC
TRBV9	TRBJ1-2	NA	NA	CASSGEGSDYGYTF	TGTGCCAGCAGCGGGGAGGGTTCAGACTATGGCTACACCTTC
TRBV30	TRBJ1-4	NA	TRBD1	CAWSGQGGRINEKLFF	TGTGCCTGGAGTGGACAGGGGGGGCGCATTAATGAAAAACTGTTTTTT
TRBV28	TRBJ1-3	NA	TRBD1	CASSPDRGPVYF	TGTGCCAGCAGCCCCGACAGGGGCCCCGTATATTTT
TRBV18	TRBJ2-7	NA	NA	CASSPPLSPGEGYEQYF	TGTGCCAGCTCACCACCTTTATCCCCAGGAGAGGGCTACGAGCAGTACTTC
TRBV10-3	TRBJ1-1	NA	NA	CAIRTGMNTEAFF	TGTGCCATCAGGACGGGGATGAACACTGAAGCTTTCTTT
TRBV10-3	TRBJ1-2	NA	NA	CAISGSIGGYEGYTF	TGTGCCATCAGTGGGTCCATAGGAGGGTATGAAGGCTACACCTTC
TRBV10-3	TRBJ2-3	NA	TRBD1	CAISRDRGSTDTQYF	TGTGCCATCAGCAGGGACAGGGGCAGCACAGATACGCAGTATTTT
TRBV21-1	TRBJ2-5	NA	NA	CASNGAEETQYF	TGTGCCAGCAATGGGGCGGAAGAGACCCAGTACTTC
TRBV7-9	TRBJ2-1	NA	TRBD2	CASSPRGGDSYNEQFF	TGTGCCAGCAGCCCCCGGGGGGGGGACTCCTACAATGAGCAGTTCTTC
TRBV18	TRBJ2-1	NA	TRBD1	CASSPDGQGDEQFF	TGTGCCAGCTCACCAGACGGACAGGGGGATGAGCAGTTCTTC
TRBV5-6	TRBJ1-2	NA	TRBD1	CASSSDRGRGGYTF	TGTGCCAGCAGCTCAGACAGGGGGCGAGGTGGCTACACCTTC
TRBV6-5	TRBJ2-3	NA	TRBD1	CASRINTGEDTQYF	TGTGCCAGCAGGATAAACACAGGGGAGGATACGCAGTATTTT
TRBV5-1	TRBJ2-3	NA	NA	CASSLAGRGRTDTQYF	TGCGCCAGCAGCTTGGCCGGGCGGGGGCGCACAGATACGCAGTATTTT
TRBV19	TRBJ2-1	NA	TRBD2	CASTGTSGGLSSYNEQFF	TGTGCCAGTACCGGAACTAGCGGGGGCCTGAGCTCCTACAATGAGCAGTTCTTC
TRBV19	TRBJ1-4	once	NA	CASNGGVGEKLFF	TGTGCCAGTAACGGAGGAGTTGGAGAAAAACTGTTTTTT
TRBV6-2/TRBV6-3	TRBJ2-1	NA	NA	CASSYEGDEQFF	TGTGCCAGCAGTTACGAGGGGGATGAGCAGTTCTTC